The 18 T cell receptor beta chains listed next were all sequenced from one sample in a study of blood T cell repertoires in COVID-19. Sequencing used immunoSEQ multiplex PCR; TCRdb keeps in-frame clones, though not all of them. The table has over 200,000 clones, more than 70% seen once. The sample comprised peripheral blood. The receptors come from a woman aged 55-70 years with acute or convalescent COVID-19.

The J gene is TRBJ1-1, the V gene TRBV18; D gene ambiguous. The CDR3 contains 12 residues. V was pared by 6 bases and J by 2 bases, with 7 bases between. The germline CDR1 and CDR2 sequences are KGHSH and LQKENI. DNA of the CDR3: TGTGCCAGCTCTCAAATCAACACTGAAGCTTTCTTT. Protein: CASSQINTEAFF.

This clone was seen more than once but under ten times. The rearrangement uses TRBV6-2 or TRBV6-3 and TRBJ1-3; D is ambiguous. CDR3 length equals 15 residues. Germline V gene lookup returns CDR1 MNHEY and CDR2 SVGEGT. With 3 bases removed from V and 0 bases from J, the gap between germline ends came to 9 bases. Here the CDR3 reads CASSYEAVSGNTIYF. The CDR3 DNA follows: TGTGCCAGCAGTTATGAGGCGGTCTCTGGAAACACCATATATTTT.

The chain has TRBV4-3 and TRBJ1-2; tentatively, D is TRBD1 (6 bases). Trimming left V 0 bases short and J 2 bases short, with 10 bases between. CDR1 is LGHNA and CDR2 is YSLEER in the germline V gene. CDR3 length: 15 amino acids. In DNA form, the CDR3 reads TGCGCCAGCAGCCAAGAATGGCAGGGGAACTATGGCTACACCTTC. Translation: CASSQEWQGNYGYTF.

The V gene is TRBV19, the J gene TRBJ2-7; 7 positions agree with TRBD1. CDR3 length: 14 amino acids. From germline, CDR1 is LNHDA and CDR2 SQIVND (reference sequence). V gave up 4 bases and J gave up 4 bases; unmatched junction bases: 7. The CDR3 region is CASSTRDREYEQYF. As DNA, the CDR3 is TGTGCCAGTAGTACCCGGGACAGAGAGTACGAGCAGTACTTC.

The chain carries TRBV28 and TRBJ1-1; D ambiguous. Germline lookup yields CDR1 MDHEN and CDR2 SYDVKM. The CDR3 length is 14 residues. The germline V and J ends were trimmed by 3 bases and 0 bases, with 8 bases remaining between them. The CDR3 sequence: CASSFMRMNTEAFF. The CDR3 DNA reads as TGTGCCAGCAGTTTTATGAGGATGAACACTGAAGCTTTCTTT.

V is TRBV2 and J is TRBJ1-5, with 7 bases aligning to TRBD1. This CDR3 contains 18 residues. V shed 0 bases, J shed 3 bases, and the junction held 11 bases outside the gene matches. The germline V gene has CDR1 SNHLY and CDR2 FYNNEI. CDR3 residues: CASSEADNTDRDNQPQHF. CDR3 coding DNA: TGTGCCAGCAGTGAAGCCGACAATACCGACAGGGACAATCAGCCCCAGCATTTT.

The rearrangement uses TRBV6-2 or TRBV6-3 and TRBJ2-5, with TRBD1 matching 10 bases. This CDR3 has 16 amino acids. Germline V gives CDR1 MNHEY, CDR2 SVGEGT. With 6 bases clipped from V and 1 base from J, the junction kept 8 bases outside the gene matches. The DNA of the CDR3 is TGTGCCAGCAGCCCATACGGGACAGGGGTCCAAGAGACCCAGTACTTC. As protein: CASSPYGTGVQETQYF.

The chain couples TRBV5-5 to TRBJ2-2, with 7 bases identical to TRBD2. From germline, CDR1 is SGHKS and CDR2 YYEKEE (reference sequence). After removal of 4 bases from V and 1 base from J, the junction contained 7 bases not matched to a gene. The CDR3 runs to 16 residues. The CDR3 protein is CASSPPGTMNTGELFF. For the CDR3, the DNA is TGTGCCAGCAGCCCTCCCGGGACTATGAACACCGGGGAGCTGTTTTTT.

The genes are TRBV27 and TRBJ1-2, with a weak D call TRBD1 (5 bases). Trimming took off 6 bases at V and 8 bases at J, with 16 bases between the two ends. The CDR3 is made up of 13 amino acids. CDR1 MNHEY and CDR2 SMNVEV come from the germline V gene (reference sequence). The CDR3 nucleotides read TGTGCCAGCAGCGACAGTATTCGGGGGGGCTACACCTTC. Translated, it gives CASSDSIRGGYTF.

V and J are TRBV30 and TRBJ2-6; tentative D call: TRBD1 (6 bases). The CDR3 is 15 amino acids. V gave up 4 bases and J gave up 0 bases, with 10 bases separating them. Germline V gives CDR1 GTSNPN, CDR2 SVGIG (reference sequence). The DNA of the CDR3 is TGTGCCTGGACAGGGGAGATCTCTGGGGCCAACGTCCTGACTTTC. Translating gives CAWTGEISGANVLTF.

The chain carries TRBV5-8 and TRBJ1-1; no firm D call. Trimming stripped 3 bases from V and 10 bases from J, with 13 bases between. Germline CDR1 SGHTS, CDR2 YDEGEE. The CDR3 runs 12 residues. In DNA, the CDR3 is TGTGCCAGCAGCTCGGCGTCCCGGGGAGCTTTCTTT. Amino acids: CASSSASRGAFF.

The chain couples TRBV5-6 to TRBJ1-2, with D unclear. Germline loops: CDR1 SGHDT, CDR2 YYEEEE. CDR3 size: 15 residues. The V gene lost 4 bases and the J gene lost 0 bases, with 13 bases spanning the gap. The CDR3 DNA reads as TGTGCCAGCAGCCCGAGACTGATAGCTAACTATGGCTACACCTTC. Its translation is CASSPRLIANYGYTF. Drawing the rest from reference TRBV5-6 and TRBJ1-2, the complete variable domain is DAGVTQSPTHLIKTRGQQVTLRCSPKSGHDTVSWYQQALGQGPQFIFQYYEEEERQRGNFPDRFSGHQFPNYSSELNVNALLLGDSALYLCASSPRLIANYGYTFGSGTRLTVV.

The chain combines TRBV7-9 with TRBJ1-4; 7 bases are shared with TRBD1. The CDR3 has 15 residues. Germline values: CDR1 SEHNR, CDR2 FQNEAQ (reference sequence). Trimming at V came to 6 bases and at J to 7 bases, leaving 11 bases not matched to a gene. The CDR3 reads CASRKPGTVSEKLFF. The CDR3, as DNA: TGTGCCAGCAGAAAGCCAGGGACAGTCAGTGAAAAACTGTTTTTT.

This chain links TRBV6-5 with TRBJ2-3; D might be TRBD1 (6 bases). The V end was cut by 6 bases, the J end by 4 bases, with 17 bases between. Germline V CDR1 and CDR2: MNHEY, SVGAGI. The CDR3 is 15 amino acids. The DNA for the CDR3 is TGTGCCAGCAGGGCCTTCAGGGGCAGGGCAGATACGCAGTATTTT. This translates into CASRAFRGRADTQYF.

This rearrangement joins TRBV12-5 to TRBJ1-1, with 7 nucleotides matching TRBD1. Germline V gene sequence: CDR1 LGHNT, CDR2 FRNRAP. V lost 1 base to trimming and J lost 3 bases; unmatched junction nucleotides: 5. The CDR3 length is 15 residues. The CDR3 nucleotides are TGTGCTAGTGGTTTGGCCGGGACAGCGTACACTGAAGCTTTCTTT. The encoded protein is CASGLAGTAYTEAFF.

V is TRBV19 and J is TRBJ2-6; D remains ambiguous. The germline V and J ends were trimmed by 9 bases and 1 base, with 7 bases remaining between them. The length of the CDR3 is 13 residues. Germline lookup yields CDR1 LNHDA and CDR2 SQIVND (reference sequence). DNA for the CDR3: TGTGCCAGCACACAATCTGGGGCCAACGTCCTGACTTTC. As protein: CASTQSGANVLTF.

This clone was detected once. The chain couples TRBV30 to TRBJ1-1; no clear D gene. The V gene's germline CDR1 is GTSNPN and CDR2 SVGIG (reference sequence). This CDR3 comprises 11 residues. Trimming cost V 4 bases and J 5 bases, with 8 bases left between them. The CDR3 coding sequence is TGTGCCTGGAATTGGAGGACTGAAGCTTTCTTT. Residues: CAWNWRTEAFF.

The chain recombines TRBV11-3 with TRBJ1-1; D call uncertain. V lost 4 bases and J 5 bases, leaving 5 bases between the germline ends. This CDR3 contains 11 residues. CDR1 and CDR2 (germline): SGHNT, YENEEA. The CDR3 loop reads CASSSGTEAFF. The CDR3 DNA reads as TGTGCCAGCAGCTCCGGGACTGAAGCTTTCTTT. The full variable domain, in which reference TRBV11-3 and TRBJ1-1 provide the parts outside the CDR3, is EAGVVQSPRYKIIEKKQPVAFWCNPISGHNTLYWYLQNLGQGPELLIRYENEEAVDDSQLPKDRFSAERLKGVDSTLKIQPAELGDSAVYLCASSSGTEAFFGQGTRLTVV.